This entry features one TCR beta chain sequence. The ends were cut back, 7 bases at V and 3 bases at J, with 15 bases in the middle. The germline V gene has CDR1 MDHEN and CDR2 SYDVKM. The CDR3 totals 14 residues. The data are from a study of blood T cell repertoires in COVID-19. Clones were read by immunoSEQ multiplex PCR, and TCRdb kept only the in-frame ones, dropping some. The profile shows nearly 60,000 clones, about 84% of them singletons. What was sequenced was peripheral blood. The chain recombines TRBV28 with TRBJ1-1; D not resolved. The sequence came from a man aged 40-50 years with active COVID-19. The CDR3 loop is CASIFGSLDTEAFF. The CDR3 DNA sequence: TGTGCCAGCATCTTCGGTTCCCTAGACACTGAAGCTTTCTTT.